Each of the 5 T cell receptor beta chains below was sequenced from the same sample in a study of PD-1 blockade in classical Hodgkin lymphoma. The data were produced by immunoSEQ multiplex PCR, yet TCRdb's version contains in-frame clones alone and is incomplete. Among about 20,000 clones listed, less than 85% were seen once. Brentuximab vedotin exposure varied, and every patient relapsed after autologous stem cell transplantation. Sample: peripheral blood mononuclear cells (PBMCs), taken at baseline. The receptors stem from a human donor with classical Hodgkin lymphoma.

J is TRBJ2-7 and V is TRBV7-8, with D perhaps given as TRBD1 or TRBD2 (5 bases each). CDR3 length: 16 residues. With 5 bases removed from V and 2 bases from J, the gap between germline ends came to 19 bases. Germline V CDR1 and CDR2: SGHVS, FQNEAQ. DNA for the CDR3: TGTGCCAGCAGCCAAGAATCCGGGGCTCGGGCCTACGAGCAGTACTTC. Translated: CASSQESGARAYEQYF.

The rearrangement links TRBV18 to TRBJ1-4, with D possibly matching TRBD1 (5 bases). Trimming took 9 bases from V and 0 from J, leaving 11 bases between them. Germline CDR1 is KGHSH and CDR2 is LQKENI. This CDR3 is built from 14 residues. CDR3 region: CASRTSATNEKLFF. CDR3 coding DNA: TGTGCCAGTCGGACATCCGCAACTAATGAAAAACTGTTTTTT.

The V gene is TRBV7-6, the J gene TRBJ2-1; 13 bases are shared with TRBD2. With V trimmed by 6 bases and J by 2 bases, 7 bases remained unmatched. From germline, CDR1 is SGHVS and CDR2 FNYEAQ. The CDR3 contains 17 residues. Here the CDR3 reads CASRSGTSGAPYNEQFF. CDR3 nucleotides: TGTGCCAGCAGATCTGGGACTAGCGGGGCCCCCTACAATGAGCAGTTCTTC. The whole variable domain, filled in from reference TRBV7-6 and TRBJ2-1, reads GAGVSQSPRYKVTKRGQDVALRCDPISGHVSLYWYRQALGQGPEFLTYFNYEAQQDKSGLPNDRFSAERPEGSISTLTIQRTEQRDSAMYRCASRSGTSGAPYNEQFFGPGTRLTVL.

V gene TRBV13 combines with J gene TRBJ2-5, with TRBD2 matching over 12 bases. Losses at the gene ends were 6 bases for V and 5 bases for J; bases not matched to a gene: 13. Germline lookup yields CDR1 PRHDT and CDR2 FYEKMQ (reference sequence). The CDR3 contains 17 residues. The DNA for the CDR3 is TGTGCCAGCAGTCTAGCGGGGGGGGTATCATCTATGGAGACCCAGTACTTC. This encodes CASSLAGGVSSMETQYF.

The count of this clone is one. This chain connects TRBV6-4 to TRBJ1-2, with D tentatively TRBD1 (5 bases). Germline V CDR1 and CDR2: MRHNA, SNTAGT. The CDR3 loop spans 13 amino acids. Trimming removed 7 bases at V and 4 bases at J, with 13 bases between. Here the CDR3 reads CASNKTDIYGYTF. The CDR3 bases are TGTGCCAGCAACAAGACAGACATCTATGGCTACACCTTC.